Presented here are 21 T cell receptor beta chains from one specimen sequenced in a study of blood T cell repertoires in COVID-19. The protocol was immunoSEQ multiplex PCR, while the TCRdb copy is restricted to in-frame clones and leaves out a portion. The sample lists approximately 75,000 clones, around 82% seen once, with approximately 7% in the top ten. Sample: peripheral blood. The source is a human donor in a cohort sampled during active COVID-19.

This clone was detected once. This chain connects TRBV6-2 or TRBV6-3 to TRBJ1-4; 8 bases line up with TRBD1. The CDR3 extends over 16 amino acids. The germline CDR1 and CDR2 sequences are MNHEY and SVGEGT. The J segment lost 2 bases and the V segment lost 6 bases, leaving 8 bases of the junction unmatched. The CDR3 DNA sequence: TGTGCCAGCAGCCCGGACAGGGTCCCCACTAATGAAAAACTGTTTTTT. This encodes CASSPDRVPTNEKLFF.

The V and J genes are TRBV5-1 and TRBJ2-7; perhaps TRBD2 as D (7 bases). The CDR3 loop spans 14 amino acids. Germline CDR1 and CDR2: SGHRS and YFSETQ. Deletions cut 2 bases from V and 2 bases from J, with 11 bases between. The CDR3 nucleotides are TGCGCCAGCAGCTTAAGGGGGGGGACCTACGAGCAGTACTTC. It encodes CASSLRGGTYEQYF.

The CDR3 nucleotides are TGTGCCAGCAGCGGCGCGAGTGGGACAGGGACTCTAGCCGCTGAAGCTTTCTTT. Translated: CASSGASGTGTLAAEAFF. The gene calls are TRBV7-9 and TRBJ1-1; TRBD1 agrees at 9 bases. V dropped 5 bases and J dropped 6; count of bases not matched to a gene: 19. Germline V gene lookup returns CDR1 SEHNR and CDR2 FQNEAQ (reference sequence). The CDR3 contains 18 residues. Looking up the rest from reference TRBV7-9 and TRBJ1-1 gives the full variable domain: DTGVSQNPRHKITKRGQNVTFRCDPISEHNRLYWYRQTLGQGPEFLTYFQNEAQLEKSRLLSDRFSAERPKGSFSTLEIQRTEQGDSAMYLCASSGASGTGTLAAEAFFGQGTRLTVV.

The chain joins TRBV4-2 to TRBJ2-7; 9 bases are shared with TRBD1. The germline V gene has CDR1 LGHNA and CDR2 YNFKEQ. The CDR3 spans 15 residues. The V gene end was trimmed by 3 bases and the J gene end by 3 bases; junction bases not matched to a gene: 6. CDR3 nucleotide sequence: TGTGCCAGCAGCCAGGGGGGGACAGGGATCTACGAGCAGTACTTC. Residues: CASSQGGTGIYEQYF.

The J gene is TRBJ1-3, the V gene TRBV6-5; TRBD1 aligns across 7 bases. The J segment lost 4 bases and the V segment lost 6 bases, leaving 6 bases of the junction unmatched. The germline V gene encodes CDR1 MNHEY and CDR2 SVGAGI. The CDR3 is made up of 14 amino acids. The CDR3 DNA sequence: TGTGCCAGCAGGAGACAGGGACGGGGAAACACCATATATTTT. Amino acid sequence: CASRRQGRGNTIYF.

The chain carries TRBV27 and TRBJ2-7; 7 positions match TRBD1. The J segment lost 3 bases and the V segment lost 6 bases, leaving 14 bases of the junction unmatched. Germline V CDR1 and CDR2: MNHEY, SMNVEV (reference sequence). The CDR3 totals 16 residues. CDR3 protein: CASSYSRTRDSYEQYF. In nucleotides, the CDR3 is TGTGCCAGCAGCTACTCAAGAACCCGGGACAGCTACGAGCAGTACTTC.

The chain recombines TRBV4-2 with TRBJ1-5; no reliable D call. Germline CDR1 reads LGHNA; CDR2 reads YNFKEQ. V was trimmed by 0 bases and J by 6 bases, leaving 3 bases between them. The CDR3 contains 12 residues. The CDR3 sequence is CASSQDRQPQHF. The CDR3 DNA follows: TGTGCCAGCAGCCAAGATCGTCAGCCCCAGCATTTT.

CDR3 residues: CASSLVLGQTYNEQFF. DNA of the CDR3: TGCGCCAGCAGCTTGGTGCTGGGACAGACCTACAATGAGCAGTTCTTC. The chain recombines TRBV5-1 with TRBJ2-1; 7 positions agree with TRBD1. Trimming cost V 0 bases and J 2 bases; bases outside gene matches: 5. Germline V gene data show CDR1 as SGHRS and CDR2 as YFSETQ. The CDR3 has 16 residues.

This chain joins TRBV6-5 and TRBJ1-1; 7 positions agree with TRBD1. Germline CDR1 and CDR2: MNHEY and SVGAGI. This CDR3 has 15 amino acids. The ends lost 10 bases at V and 0 bases at J; junction bases unmatched: 11. CDR3 nucleotides: TGTGCCACCCTAGACAGGGCCACGCTGAACACTGAAGCTTTCTTT. Its protein is CATLDRATLNTEAFF.

This clone has a handful of counts. The J gene is TRBJ2-1, the V gene TRBV9, with TRBD2 identical over 12 bases. V shed 3 bases and J 7 bases; nucleotides not matched to a gene: 2. This CDR3 has 14 amino acids. Germline values: CDR1 SGDLS, CDR2 YYNGEE. The CDR3 DNA sequence: TGTGCCAGCAGCGAGGGACTAGCGGGTAATGAGCAGTTCTTC. It codes for CASSEGLAGNEQFF.

This clone was recorded once. J is TRBJ2-7 and V is TRBV20-1; 10 nucleotides align to TRBD1. Unmatched junction bases numbered 8, after V lost 3 bases and J lost 3 bases. Germline loops: CDR1 DFQATT, CDR2 SNEGSKA (reference sequence). The CDR3 is 15 residues long. CDR3 protein: CSASDGQGGHYEQYF. Written as DNA, the CDR3 is TGCAGTGCTAGTGATGGACAGGGGGGTCACTACGAGCAGTACTTC.

The gene calls are TRBV5-1 and TRBJ2-7; weak D call: TRBD1 (6 bases). Germline V gene data show CDR1 as SGHRS and CDR2 as YFSETQ. This CDR3 is 15 amino acids long. Trimming removed 4 bases at V and 3 bases at J, with 17 bases between. For the CDR3, the DNA is TGCGCCAGCAGCGACCAGGGGCCCGAAGTCTACGAGCAGTACTTC. It is translated as CASSDQGPEVYEQYF.

The chain combines TRBV18 with TRBJ1-1, with D unclear. The CDR3 is 13 amino acids. Germline lookup yields CDR1 KGHSH and CDR2 LQKENI. V gave up 3 bases and J gave up 3 bases, with 8 bases separating them. Here the CDR3 DNA reads TGTGCCAGCTCACCCTCGAGGGACACTGAAGCTTTCTTT. Protein product: CASSPSRDTEAFF.

This clone was seen more than once but under ten times. The chain carries TRBV21-1 and TRBJ1-6; the D call of TRBD1 is as the table states it, not checked on the DNA. TRBV21-1 is classified as a pseudogene. The CDR3 runs to 19 residues. DNA of the CDR3: TGTGCCAGCAGCAAACGGGACAGGGGGATTAGCTCCTATAATTCACCCCTCCACTTT. Encoded protein: CASSKRDRGISSYNSPLHF.

The chain recombines TRBV19 with TRBJ1-6; the match to TRBD1 covers 7 bases. V was pared by 6 bases and J by 0 bases, with 8 bases of the junction left unmatched. This CDR3 comprises 17 residues. The V gene's germline CDR1 is LNHDA and CDR2 SQIVND (reference sequence). The CDR3 DNA follows: TGTGCCAGTAGAACGACGGGGGACAGCTCCTATAATTCACCCCTCCACTTT. Translating it yields CASRTTGDSSYNSPLHF.

This chain uses TRBV5-5 with TRBJ2-1; D is possibly TRBD1 (5 bases). Between the trimmed V and J ends, which lost 0 bases and 3 bases, there was a span of 7 bases. Germline CDR1 reads SGHKS; CDR2 reads YYEKEE (reference sequence). The CDR3 has 14 amino acids. The CDR3 is CASSLATDYNEQFF. In DNA, the CDR3 is TGTGCCAGCAGCTTGGCGACAGACTACAATGAGCAGTTCTTC.

The gene calls are TRBV11-2 and TRBJ2-5; 8 bases line up with TRBD2. V trimming: 4 bases; J trimming: 2 bases; junction bases outside the gene matches: 3. Germline CDR1 is SGHAT and CDR2 is FQNNGV. The length of the CDR3 is 14 residues. CDR3 DNA: TGTGCCAGCAGCTCGGGGGGGATTCAAGAGACCCAGTACTTC. This gives the protein CASSSGGIQETQYF.

With regard to this clone: A read error may account for a junction end that differs from germline. The rearrangement joins TRBV6-5 to TRBJ2-6; D may be TRBD2 (5 bases). Looked up from germline, CDR1 is MNHEY and CDR2 is SVGAGI. CDR3 length: 16 amino acids. The DNA for the CDR3 is TGTGCCAGCAGTCACTCCCGGGACTCTGGGGCCAACGTCCTGACTTTC. Translation gives CASSHSRDSGANVLTF.

The rearrangement joins TRBV18 to TRBJ1-1; TRBD1 is a possible D gene (5 bases). The length of the CDR3 is 12 residues. V gave up 10 bases and J gave up 1 base, with 10 bases separating them. Germline assignment: CDR1 KGHSH and CDR2 LQKENI. The CDR3 nucleotides are TGTGCCACCGGGGGGGAGAACACTGAAGCTTTCTTT. It codes for CATGGENTEAFF.

The V gene is TRBV6-5, the J gene TRBJ1-6; 9 bases fit TRBD1. The CDR3 length is 15 residues. Germline CDR1 and CDR2: MNHEY and SVGAGI. V lost 4 bases to trimming and J lost 7 bases; unmatched junction nucleotides: 5. This CDR3 is CASSSPGQGNSPLHF. DNA of the CDR3: TGTGCCAGCAGTTCGCCGGGACAGGGCAATTCACCCCTCCACTTT.

This chain joins TRBV7-2 and TRBJ1-2; 8 nucleotides match TRBD1. Germline V CDR1 and CDR2: SGHTA, FQGNSA. With V trimmed by 6 bases and J by 4 bases, 4 bases remained unmatched. The CDR3 totals 13 residues. CDR3 in amino acids: CASRRTGIYGYTF. The CDR3 DNA reads as TGTGCCAGCAGACGGACAGGGATCTATGGCTACACCTTC.